This passage covers 11 T cell receptor beta chains from one sample sequenced in a study of Graves' ophthalmopathy and Graves' hyperthyroidism. Amplified material comprised TCR beta CDR3 regions derived from RNA transcripts. Investigators did first-round RT-PCR with HTBI primers, then second-round multiplex PCR. TCRdb called the multiplex PCR reads again in MiXCR, with one record for every CDR3 protein. The data contain 560,000 or so distinct CDR3 sequences, 35% to 40% of them seen just once; the ten biggest clones take up around 4%. Sequenced input: peripheral blood or thyroid tissue (not recorded which). The receptor source for this set is an adult man with Graves' hyperthyroidism.

Many counts were recorded for this clonotype. J is TRBJ1-5 and V is TRBV16; D ambiguous. The V gene's germline CDR1 is KGHSY and CDR2 FQNENV. The CDR3 is 15 amino acids. Deletions cut 0 bases from V and 4 bases from J, with 10 bases between. The CDR3 coding sequence is TGTGCCAGCAGCCAATCAGAACGGTGGAATCAGCCCCAGCATTTT. This encodes CASSQSERWNQPQHF.

The V call is TRBV24-1, the J call TRBJ2-7, with 12 bases identical to TRBD2. Trimming took 8 bases from V and 4 from J; bases not matched to a gene: 5. Germline loops: CDR1 KGHDR, CDR2 SFDVKD. This CDR3 contains 14 residues. The CDR3 here is CATTLTSGSYEQYF. Written as DNA, the CDR3 is TGTGCCACCACCCTGACTAGCGGGAGTTACGAGCAGTACTTC.

The rearrangement links TRBV24-1 to TRBJ1-2; 7 bases align to TRBD1. The CDR3 has 14 residues. J lost 5 bases, V lost 5 bases, and 7 bases had no gene match. Germline V lookup: CDR1 KGHDR, CDR2 SFDVKD. The CDR3 nucleotides read TGTGCCACCAGTGCTGCCCTGGGACAGTATGGCTACACCTTC. Amino acid sequence: CATSAALGQYGYTF.

The V call is TRBV13, the J call TRBJ2-7; 11 positions match TRBD2. The junction had 6 bases not matched to a gene; V was cut back by 5 bases and J by 3 bases. The germline CDR1 and CDR2 sequences are PRHDT and FYEKMQ (reference sequence). This CDR3 is 15 amino acids long. CDR3 protein: CASSMGLAANYEQYF. The CDR3 DNA reads TGTGCCAGCAGCATGGGACTAGCGGCGAACTACGAGCAGTACTTC.

This chain uses TRBV7-6 with TRBJ2-5; 14 bases are shared with TRBD2. Trimming cost V 1 base and J 5 bases; bases outside gene matches: 3. The CDR3 is made up of 16 amino acids. Germline CDR1 is SGHVS and CDR2 is FNYEAQ. The CDR3 region is CASSLERTSGRETQYF. DNA of the CDR3: TGTGCCAGCAGCTTAGAAAGGACTAGCGGGAGGGAGACCCAGTACTTC.

This chain links TRBV10-3 with TRBJ1-6; a weak D match, TRBD1 (6 bases). Germline V gene sequence: CDR1 ENHRY, CDR2 SYGVKD. The ends were cut back, 0 bases at V and 7 bases at J, with 7 bases in the middle. This CDR3 contains 14 residues. DNA for the CDR3: TGTGCCATCAGTGAGTCAGGACAGAATTCACCCCTCCACTTT. Its protein product is CAISESGQNSPLHF.

This clonotype has ten or more counts. The chain links TRBV6-5 to TRBJ1-2, with D perhaps TRBD1 (5 bases). Germline V gene sequence: CDR1 MNHEY, CDR2 SVGAGI. The CDR3 consists of 16 residues. Trimming removed 0 bases at V and 11 bases at J, with 22 bases between. CDR3: CASSYSINRDPIGYTF. The CDR3 nucleotides are TGTGCCAGCAGTTACTCGATTAATAGGGACCCGATCGGATACACCTTC.

This clonotype was seen repeatedly, ten times or more. This chain connects TRBV6-1 to TRBJ1-2, with 7 bases matching TRBD1. V was pared by 3 bases and J by 6 bases, with 4 bases of the junction left unmatched. There are 13 residues in the CDR3. Germline values: CDR1 MNHNS, CDR2 SASEGT. The CDR3 here is CASSEADRDGYTF. The CDR3 coding sequence is TGTGCCAGCAGTGAGGCAGACAGGGATGGCTACACCTTC.

The V call is TRBV7-9, the J call TRBJ2-7; no clear D. The DNA end is a closer match to TRBJ2-1, so the J assignment may be wrong. The CDR3 runs 16 residues. Germline values: CDR1 SEHNR, CDR2 FQNEAQ (reference sequence). CDR3: CASSLGLSSTYNEQFF. CDR3 nucleotides: TGTGCCAGCAGCTTGGGGTTAAGCTCCACCTACAATGAGCAGTTCTTC.

The gene calls are TRBV5-1 and TRBJ1-1; D is possibly TRBD1 (5 bases). Germline-derived CDR1 and CDR2 are SGHRS and YFSETQ. Trimming left V 4 bases short and J 6 bases short, with 16 bases between. This CDR3 has 14 residues. The CDR3: CASSTLVKGAEAFF. The CDR3 nucleotides are TGCGCCAGCAGCACTCTTGTCAAAGGGGCTGAAGCTTTCTTT.

The chain combines TRBV6-5 with TRBJ2-5; no clear D gene. Germline V gene sequence: CDR1 MNHEY, CDR2 SVGAGI. V gave up 1 base and J gave up 2 bases, with 11 bases separating them. The length of the CDR3 is 15 residues. CDR3 nucleotide sequence: TGTGCCAGCAGTTACTTCGAGGCTACACAAGAGACCCAGTACTTC. The encoded protein is CASSYFEATQETQYF.